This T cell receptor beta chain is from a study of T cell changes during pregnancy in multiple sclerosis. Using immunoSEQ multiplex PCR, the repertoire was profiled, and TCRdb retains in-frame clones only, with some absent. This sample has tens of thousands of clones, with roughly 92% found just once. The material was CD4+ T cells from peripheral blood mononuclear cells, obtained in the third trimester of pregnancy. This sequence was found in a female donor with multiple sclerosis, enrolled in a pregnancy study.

This CDR3 reads CASSSGTGGTDTQYF. The CDR3 DNA reads TGTGCCAGCAGCTCCGGGACAGGGGGCACAGATACGCAGTATTTT. This chain connects TRBV7-2 to TRBJ2-3; TRBD1 agrees at 10 bases. Unmatched junction bases numbered 2, after V lost 4 bases and J lost 1 base. Germline values: CDR1 SGHTA, CDR2 FQGNSA. CDR3 length: 15 amino acids.